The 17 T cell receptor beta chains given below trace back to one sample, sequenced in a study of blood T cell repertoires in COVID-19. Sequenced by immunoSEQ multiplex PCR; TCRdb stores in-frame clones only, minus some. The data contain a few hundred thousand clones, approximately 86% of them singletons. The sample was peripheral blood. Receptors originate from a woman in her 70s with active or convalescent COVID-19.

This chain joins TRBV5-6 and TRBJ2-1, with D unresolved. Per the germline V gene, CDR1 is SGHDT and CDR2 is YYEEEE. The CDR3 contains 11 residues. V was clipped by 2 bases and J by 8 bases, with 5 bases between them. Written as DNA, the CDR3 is TGTGCCAGCAGCTTCTCCTATGAGCAGTTCTTC. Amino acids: CASSFSYEQFF.

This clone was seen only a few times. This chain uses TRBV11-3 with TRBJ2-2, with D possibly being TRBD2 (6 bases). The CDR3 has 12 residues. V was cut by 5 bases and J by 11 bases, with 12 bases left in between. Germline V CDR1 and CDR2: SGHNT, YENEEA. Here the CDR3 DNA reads TGTGCCAGCAGCCTGCGACTAGGAGAGCTGTTTTTT. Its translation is CASSLRLGELFF. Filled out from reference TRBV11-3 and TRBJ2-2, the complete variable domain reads EAGVVQSPRYKIIEKKQPVAFWCNPISGHNTLYWYLQNLGQGPELLIRYENEEAVDDSQLPKDRFSAERLKGVDSTLKIQPAELGDSAVYLCASSLRLGELFFGEGSRLTVL.

The CDR3 spells CASRPTLLRGLDTEAFF. In nucleotides, the CDR3 is TGTGCCAGTAGGCCAACCCTCCTCAGGGGTTTGGACACTGAAGCTTTCTTT. The rearrangement links TRBV19 to TRBJ1-1, with D maybe TRBD1 (6 bases). The CDR3 consists of 17 residues. Germline-derived CDR1 and CDR2 are LNHDA and SQIVND (reference sequence). The V gene lost 6 bases and the J gene lost 3 bases, with 23 bases spanning the gap.

CDR3 sequence reads: CASSPGERHLDEQYF. As DNA, the CDR3 is TGTGCCAGCAGCCCGGGGGAGCGTCATCTAGACGAGCAGTACTTC. The V and J genes are TRBV9 and TRBJ2-7, with D possibly matching TRBD2 (6 bases). V was cut by 4 bases and J by 5 bases, with 19 bases left in between. There are 15 residues in the CDR3. Germline-derived CDR1 and CDR2 are SGDLS and YYNGEE.

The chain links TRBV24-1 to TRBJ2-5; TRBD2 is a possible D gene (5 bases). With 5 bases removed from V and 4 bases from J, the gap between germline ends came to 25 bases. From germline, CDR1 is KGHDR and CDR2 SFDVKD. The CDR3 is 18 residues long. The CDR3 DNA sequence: TGTGCCACCAGTGGTCGAGGTCGAGGAGAAGGACGGGGAGAGACCCAGTACTTC. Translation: CATSGRGRGEGRGETQYF.

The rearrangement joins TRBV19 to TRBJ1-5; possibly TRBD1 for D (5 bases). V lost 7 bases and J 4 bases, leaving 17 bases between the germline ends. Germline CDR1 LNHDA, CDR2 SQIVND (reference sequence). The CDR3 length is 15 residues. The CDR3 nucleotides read TGTGCCAGTATGCGATTTGGAGGGGCTAATCAGCCCCAGCATTTT. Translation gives CASMRFGGANQPQHF.

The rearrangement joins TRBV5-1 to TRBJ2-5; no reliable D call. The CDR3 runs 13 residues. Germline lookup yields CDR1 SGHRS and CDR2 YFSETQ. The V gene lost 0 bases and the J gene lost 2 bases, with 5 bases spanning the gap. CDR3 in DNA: TGCGCCAGCAGCTTGGCATCACAAGAGACCCAGTACTTC. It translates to CASSLASQETQYF.

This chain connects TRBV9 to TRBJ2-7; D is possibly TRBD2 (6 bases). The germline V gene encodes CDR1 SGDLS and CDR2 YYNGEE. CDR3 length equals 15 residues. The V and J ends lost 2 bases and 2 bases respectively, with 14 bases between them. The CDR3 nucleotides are TGTGCCAGCAGCGTGGGGTCGGGGGAGCCCTACGAGCAGTACTTC. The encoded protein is CASSVGSGEPYEQYF.

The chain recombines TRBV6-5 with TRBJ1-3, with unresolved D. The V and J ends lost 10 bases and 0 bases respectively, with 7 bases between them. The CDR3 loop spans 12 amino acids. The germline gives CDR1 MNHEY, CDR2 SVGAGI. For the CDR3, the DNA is TGTGCCACCAAGAGCTCTGGAAACACCATATATTTT. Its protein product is CATKSSGNTIYF.

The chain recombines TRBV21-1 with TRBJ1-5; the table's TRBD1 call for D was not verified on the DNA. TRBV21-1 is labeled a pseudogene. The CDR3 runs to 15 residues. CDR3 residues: CASSKVRRENQPQHF. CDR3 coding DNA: TGTGCCAGCAGCAAAGTACGCAGGGAAAATCAGCCCCAGCATTTT.

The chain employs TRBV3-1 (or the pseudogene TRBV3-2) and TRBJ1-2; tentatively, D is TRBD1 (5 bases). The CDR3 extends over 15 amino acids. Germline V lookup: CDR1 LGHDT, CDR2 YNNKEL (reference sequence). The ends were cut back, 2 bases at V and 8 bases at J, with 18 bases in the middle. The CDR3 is CASSQRGGASWGYTF. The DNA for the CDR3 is TGTGCCAGCAGCCAACGCGGAGGGGCCTCCTGGGGCTACACCTTC.

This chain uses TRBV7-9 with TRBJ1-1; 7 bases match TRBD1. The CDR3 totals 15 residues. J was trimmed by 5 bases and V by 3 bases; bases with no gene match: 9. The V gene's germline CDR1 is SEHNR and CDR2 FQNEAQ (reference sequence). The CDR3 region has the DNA TGTGCCAGCAGCTTCGGTGAAGGGGGCTTGACTGAAGCTTTCTTT. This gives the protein CASSFGEGGLTEAFF.

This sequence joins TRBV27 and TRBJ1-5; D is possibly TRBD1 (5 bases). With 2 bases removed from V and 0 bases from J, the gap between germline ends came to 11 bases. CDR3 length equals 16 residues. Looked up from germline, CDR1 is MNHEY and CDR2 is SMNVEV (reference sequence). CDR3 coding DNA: TGTGCCAGCAGTTTAGGGGCAGGGTATAGCAATCAGCCCCAGCATTTT. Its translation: CASSLGAGYSNQPQHF.

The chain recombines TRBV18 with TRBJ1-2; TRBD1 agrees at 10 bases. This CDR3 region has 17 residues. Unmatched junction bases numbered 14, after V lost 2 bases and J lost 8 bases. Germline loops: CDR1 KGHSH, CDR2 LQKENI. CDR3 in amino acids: CASSPSPGQGMEEGYTF. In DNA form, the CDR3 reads TGTGCCAGCTCACCAAGTCCGGGACAGGGGATGGAAGAAGGCTACACCTTC.

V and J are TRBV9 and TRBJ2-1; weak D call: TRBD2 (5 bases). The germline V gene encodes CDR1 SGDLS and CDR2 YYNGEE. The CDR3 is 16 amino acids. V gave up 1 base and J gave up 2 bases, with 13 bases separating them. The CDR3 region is CASSVIEGPPYNEQFF. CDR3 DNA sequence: TGTGCCAGCAGCGTAATTGAGGGTCCTCCCTACAATGAGCAGTTCTTC. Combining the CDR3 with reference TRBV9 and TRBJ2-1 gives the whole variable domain DSGVTQTPKHLITATGQRVTLRCSPRSGDLSVYWYQQSLDQGLQFLIQYYNGEERAKGNILERFSAQQFPDLHSELNLSSLELGDSALYFCASSVIEGPPYNEQFFGPGTRLTVL.

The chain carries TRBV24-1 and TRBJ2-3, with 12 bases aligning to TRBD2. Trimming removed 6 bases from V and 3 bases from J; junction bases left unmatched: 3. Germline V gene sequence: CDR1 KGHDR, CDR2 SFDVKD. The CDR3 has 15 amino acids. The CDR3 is CATSPTSGGTDTQYF. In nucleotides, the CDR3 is TGTGCCACCAGTCCCACTAGCGGGGGGACAGATACGCAGTATTTT.

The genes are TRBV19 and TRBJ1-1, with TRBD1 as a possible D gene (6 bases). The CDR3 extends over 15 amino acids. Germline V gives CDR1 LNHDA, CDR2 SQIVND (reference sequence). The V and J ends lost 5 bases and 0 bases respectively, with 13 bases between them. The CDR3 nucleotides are TGTGCCAGTAGTCTAAAGGGGGGGATGAACACTGAAGCTTTCTTT. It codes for CASSLKGGMNTEAFF.